The rows below give T cell receptor beta chains drawn from one sample of a study of cytomegalovirus exposure and HLA in healthy donors. The assay was immunoSEQ multiplex PCR, and TCRdb's table has in-frame clones only and misses some. The top ten clones hold roughly 1.4% of a sample with some 170,000 clones, around 87% of them seen once. Material: PBMCs. These receptor sequences come from a woman aged 30 to 39 in good health and CMV-seronegative. CDR3s include the opening cysteine and the closing phenylalanine or tryptophan. A D gene is named only where the DNA matches it firmly. Where a row states a size, it is once, few, many or the class of an expanded clone; other rows omit it.

d_call	clone_size	j_call	cdr3_length	v_call	cdr3_nt	cdr3_aa
-	-	TRBJ2-7	17	TRBV7-9	TGTGCCAGCAGCTTAGGGGCTTTATGGGCAGACTCCTACGAGCAGTACTTC	CASSLGALWADSYEQYF
-	-	TRBJ1-1	15	TRBV27	TGTGCCAGCAGTTTTGACCTAGGCCCTAACACTGAAGCTTTCTTT	CASSFDLGPNTEAFF
TRBD2	-	TRBJ2-3	17	TRBV10-3	TGTGCCATCAGTGAGAGGCTAGCGGGGGTAGGTTTCGATACGCAGTATTTT	CAISERLAGVGFDTQYF
-	-	TRBJ1-3	13	TRBV29-1	TGCAGCGCCGAGGGGGGGTCTGGAAACACCATATATTTT	CSAEGGSGNTIYF
-	-	TRBJ2-6	15	TRBV5-1	TGCGCCAGCAGCTTGCCGGTCTCTGGGGCCAACGTCCTGACTTTC	CASSLPVSGANVLTF
-	few	TRBJ2-1	12	TRBV7-9	TGTGCCAGCAGCCGAGCGGGTCATGAGCAGTTCTTC	CASSRAGHEQFF
-	-	TRBJ2-7	14	TRBV13	TGTGCCAGCAGCTCCGGAACAGATTACTACGAGCAGTACTTC	CASSSGTDYYEQYF
-	-	TRBJ2-3	13	TRBV9	TGTGCCAGCAGCGTAGCTGCGACAGATACGCAGTATTTT	CASSVAATDTQYF
-	-	TRBJ2-3	14	TRBV11-3	TGTGCCAGCAGCCCAAGACAGGGAGGAGATACGCAGTATTTT	CASSPRQGGDTQYF
-	once	TRBJ2-3	16	TRBV5-6	TGTGCCAGCCACACCAGGGGGACTCTAAACACAGATACGCAGTATTTT	CASHTRGTLNTDTQYF
TRBD1	-	TRBJ1-5	16	TRBV2	TGTGCCAGCAGTGACCAAACGGGACAGGGGAATCAGCCCCAGCATTTT	CASSDQTGQGNQPQHF
TRBD2	-	TRBJ2-5	15	TRBV2	TGTGCCAGCAGTGAGCCAGCGGGGGGGTTCGAGACCCAGTACTTC	CASSEPAGGFETQYF
-	-	TRBJ2-2	15	TRBV27	TGTGCCAGCAGACCCAGGGGTTTATACACCGGGGAGCTGTTTTTT	CASRPRGLYTGELFF
TRBD1	-	TRBJ2-5	16	TRBV23-1	TGCGCCAGCAGTCAATCGACGGGACAGGTTAAAGAGACCCAGTACTTC	CASSQSTGQVKETQYF
-	-	TRBJ1-5	14	TRBV27	TGTGCCAGCAGTTTAGTAAAGGGGAATCAGCCCCAGCATTTT	CASSLVKGNQPQHF
-	-	TRBJ1-1	11	TRBV2	TGTGCCAGCATGGGCAGACCCGAAGCTTTCTTT	CASMGRPEAFF
TRBD2	once	TRBJ2-2	16	TRBV5-1	TGCGCCAGCGACACCGGGACTAGCGGGGGGGCCGGGGAGCTGTTTTTT	CASDTGTSGGAGELFF
-	-	TRBJ1-1	15	TRBV7-9	TGTGCCAGCAGCCCCAAGGACAGACAGAACACTGAAGCTTTCTTT	CASSPKDRQNTEAFF
TRBD2	-	TRBJ2-5	14	TRBV30	TGTGCCTGGAGTGAGAACAGCGGGGGAGAGACCCAGTACTTC	CAWSENSGGETQYF
TRBD1	-	TRBJ2-7	16	TRBV2	TGTGCCAGCAGTGAAGAGGGACAGGGGAGATCCTACGAGCAGTACTTC	CASSEEGQGRSYEQYF
TRBD2	-	TRBJ2-1	17	TRBV11-2	TGTGCCAGCAGCTTTCGACTAGCGGGGGTCCCGGCCAATGAGCAGTTCTTC	CASSFRLAGVPANEQFF
-	-	TRBJ2-7	14	TRBV11-3	TGTGCCAGCAGCTTAGCGGGGATCTCCTACGAGCAGTACTTC	CASSLAGISYEQYF
TRBD1	-	TRBJ2-2	16	TRBV18	TGTGCCAGCTCACCAGGACAGGGGGCCGTCACCGGGGAGCTGTTTTTT	CASSPGQGAVTGELFF
-	-	TRBJ1-1	11	TRBV27	TGTGCCAGCAGCTCCCACAATGAAGCTTTCTTT	CASSSHNEAFF
TRBD1	-	TRBJ1-1	12	TRBV5-1	TGCGCCAGCAAGACAGGGTCTAGAGAAGCTTTCTTT	CASKTGSREAFF
TRBD1	few	TRBJ1-2	13	TRBV30	TGTGCCTGGAGAAACGGACAGGGCTATGGCTACACCTTC	CAWRNGQGYGYTF
-	-	TRBJ1-2	14	TRBV4-1	TGCGCCAGCAGCCAAGATGGCGGGGTCGGTGGCTACACCTTC	CASSQDGGVGGYTF
-	-	TRBJ2-2	14	TRBV6-1	TGTGCTGGGGGACATATTACGAACACCGGGGAGCTGTTTTTT	CAGGHITNTGELFF
-	-	TRBJ2-1	11	TRBV19	TGTGCCAGTAGTATAGGCGGGGAGCAGTTCTTC	CASSIGGEQFF
TRBD1	-	TRBJ2-2	17	TRBV7-9	TGTGCCAGCAGCTTCGATTTAAAGGGGGCAAACACCGGGGAGCTGTTTTTT	CASSFDLKGANTGELFF
-	-	TRBJ2-1	13	TRBV6-5	TGTGCCAGCAGATCGGACAGCCACAATGAGCAGTTCTTC	CASRSDSHNEQFF
-	-	TRBJ1-1	15	TRBV21-1	TGTGCCAGCAGCCACCCCCCAGGGTCGAACACTGAAGCTTTCTTT	CASSHPPGSNTEAFF
TRBD1	-	TRBJ2-7	16	TRBV7-9	TGTGCCAGCAGCGCCCGACAGGGGTATTCCTCCTACGAGCAGTACTTC	CASSARQGYSSYEQYF
-	-	TRBJ2-2	15	TRBV5-8	TGTGCCAGCAGCGCGGGACTCCACTCCGTCGGGGAGCTGTTTTTT	CASSAGLHSVGELFF
-	once	TRBJ2-3	16	TRBV5-6	TGTGCCAGCAGGTCCCCAGGGGCGCCTCGCACAGATACGCAGTATTTT	CASRSPGAPRTDTQYF
-	-	TRBJ2-7	12	TRBV19	TGTGCCAGTAGATCTGGGGCGAACGAGCAGTACTTC	CASRSGANEQYF
TRBD1	-	TRBJ2-7	16	TRBV6-1	TGTGCCAGCAGTGAAGGGGTCGGGACAGGCTTCCACGAGCAGTACTTC	CASSEGVGTGFHEQYF
TRBD1	-	TRBJ1-1	17	TRBV4-1	TGCGCCAGCAGCTTCATACGGGACAGACCTTCGAACACTGAAGCTTTCTTT	CASSFIRDRPSNTEAFF
-	-	TRBJ1-2	14	TRBV6-1	TGTGCCAGCAGTACCCACAGGGTCAGGTATGGCTACACCTTC	CASSTHRVRYGYTF
-	-	TRBJ2-3	16	TRBV2	TGTGCCAGCAGTGAAGCGGGGGGACCGAGCACAGATACGCAGTATTTT	CASSEAGGPSTDTQYF
TRBD2	-	TRBJ2-7	16	TRBV6-1	TGTGCCAGCAGTGAGGGACTAGCGGGGGCCTCCTACGAGCAGTACTTC	CASSEGLAGASYEQYF
-	-	TRBJ2-1	18	TRBV5-1	TGCGCCAGCAGCTCCGTCCGTCGAGGGTCACAGAGACACAATGAGCAGTTCTTC	CASSSVRRGSQRHNEQFF
-	-	TRBJ2-2	13	TRBV27	TGTGCCAGCAGTTCTTCTGGAGCCGGGGAGCTGTTTTTT	CASSSSGAGELFF
TRBD1	-	TRBJ1-6	16	TRBV4-1	TGCGCCAGCAGCCAGGGGAAGGGGACAGGGAATTCACCCCTCCACTTT	CASSQGKGTGNSPLHF
-	few	TRBJ1-6	18	TRBV11-2	TGTGCCAGCAGCGAAAGAGGGTTGAGAGATACTGGTAATTCACCCCTCCACTTT	CASSERGLRDTGNSPLHF
TRBD2	-	TRBJ2-3	14	TRBV27	TGTGCCAGCAGTTTTGGCGGGGGAGGAGATACGCAGTATTTT	CASSFGGGGDTQYF
TRBD2	-	TRBJ2-2	17	TRBV12-5	TGTGCTAGTGGTTTCCTTAGCGGGGAGCCAGACACCGGGGAGCTGTTTTTT	CASGFLSGEPDTGELFF
TRBD1	-	TRBJ2-3	17	TRBV19	TGTGCCAGTAGTATAAAGGGGACAGGGCCCAGTGGGGATACGCAGTATTTT	CASSIKGTGPSGDTQYF
TRBD1	-	TRBJ2-7	14	TRBV7-9	TGTGCCAGCAGCATAGAGTCCAGGGGGATGCGGCAGTACTTC	CASSIESRGMRQYF
TRBD1	once	TRBJ1-2	15	TRBV5-5	TGTGCCAGCAGCCCGGACAGGGTAACAAGAGGCGGCTACACCTTC	CASSPDRVTRGGYTF
-	-	TRBJ1-2	16	TRBV7-9	TGTGCCAGCAGCTTATGGGGTAGCGGCCCTTCGGATGGCTACACCTTC	CASSLWGSGPSDGYTF
-	-	TRBJ1-4	14	TRBV6-5	TGTGCCAGCAGTTTTTACAGGGAGAATGAAAAACTGTTTTTT	CASSFYRENEKLFF
TRBD2	-	TRBJ2-3	16	TRBV5-1	TGCGCCAGCAGCTTCACTCTAGCGGGGGAGACAGATACGCAGTATTTT	CASSFTLAGETDTQYF
TRBD1	-	TRBJ2-6	15	TRBV6-1	TGTGCCAGCAGTAACAGGGGGTATGGGGCCAACGTCCTGACTTTC	CASSNRGYGANVLTF
-	-	TRBJ2-7	13	TRBV27	TGTGCCAGCAGTTTATCGCCAGGCTACGAGCAGTACTTC	CASSLSPGYEQYF
-	-	TRBJ1-1	13	TRBV29-1	TGCAGCGCTAGACGTATTATGAACACTGAAGCTTTCTTT	CSARRIMNTEAFF